These T cell receptor beta chains were read from a single sample in a study of shared clonotypes between healthy human individuals. Sequencing was performed with immunoSEQ multiplex PCR; in TCRdb, only in-frame clones are kept and a portion is missing. The sample consists of about 2.1 million clones, 90% to 95% of them appearing once. Sequenced: naive CD8+ T cells from PBMCs. Receptors originate from a man younger than 30 in good health. Some clones in this sample may be carry-over from other donors' samples. Both conserved end residues are part of each CDR3. The D gene is left open where the match is weak. The size of a clone is reported for some rows only, either as once, few or many, or as a class for expanded clones.

d_gene | j_gene | abundance | len | v_gene | CDR3aa | CDR3nt
TRBD2 | TRBJ2-5 | NA | 15 | TRBV4-3 | CASSQGTSGMETQYF | TGCGCCAGCAGCCAAGGGACTAGCGGGATGGAGACCCAGTACTTC
NA | TRBJ2-7 | NA | 18 | TRBV10-1 | CASSENRDPKGAVYEQYF | TGCGCCAGCAGCGAGAACCGGGACCCCAAAGGGGCGGTTTACGAGCAGTACTTC
NA | TRBJ2-1 | few | 14 | TRBV4-3 | CASSLLESLGEQFF | TGCGCCAGCAGCCTCCTGGAAAGTTTGGGTGAGCAGTTCTTC
TRBD2 | TRBJ2-7 | NA | 15 | TRBV7-9 | CASSLQREGRYEQYF | TGTGCCAGCAGCTTACAGCGGGAGGGTCGATACGAGCAGTACTTC
TRBD2 | TRBJ2-7 | NA | 14 | TRBV10-3 | CAISDGRSSYEQYF | TGTGCCATCAGTGACGGGAGGTCTAGCTACGAGCAGTACTTC
NA | TRBJ2-7 | NA | 12 | TRBV7-9 | CASSLGEGEQYF | TGTGCCAGCAGCTTAGGCGAAGGGGAGCAGTACTTC
NA | TRBJ2-7 | NA | 15 | TRBV4-1 | CASSHRAGPSYEQYF | TGCGCCAGCAGCCACAGGGCGGGCCCCTCCTACGAGCAGTACTTC
NA | TRBJ2-1 | NA | 16 | TRBV5-1 | CASSLYGGSSYNEQFF | TGCGCCAGCAGCTTGTATGGGGGCAGCTCCTACAATGAGCAGTTCTTC
TRBD2 | TRBJ2-2 | NA | 15 | TRBV19 | CASSTRDYRTGELFF | TGTGCCAGTAGTACACGGGACTACAGGACCGGGGAGCTGTTTTTT
TRBD1 | TRBJ1-2 | NA | 13 | TRBV9 | CASSGAGGGGYTF | TGTGCCAGCAGCGGGGCAGGGGGAGGTGGCTACACCTTC
NA | TRBJ1-1 | NA | 16 | TRBV11-2 | CASSPWGPVGRTEAFF | TGTGCCAGCAGCCCATGGGGCCCCGTCGGAAGAACTGAAGCTTTCTTT
TRBD2 | TRBJ2-1 | NA | 14 | TRBV28 | CASSLAGGPSEQFF | TGTGCCAGCAGTCTAGCGGGAGGGCCCAGTGAGCAGTTCTTC
NA | TRBJ2-7 | NA | 14 | TRBV11-2 | CASSLARVTYEQYF | TGTGCCAGCAGCTTAGCCCGGGTCACCTACGAGCAGTACTTC
TRBD1 | TRBJ2-4 | NA | 15 | TRBV7-9 | CASSFRDRGVDIQYF | TGTGCCAGCAGCTTCCGGGACAGGGGGGTTGACATTCAGTACTTC
NA | TRBJ2-5 | NA | 14 | TRBV5-4 | CASSSTGTQETQYF | TGTGCCAGCAGCTCGACTGGGACCCAAGAGACCCAGTACTTC